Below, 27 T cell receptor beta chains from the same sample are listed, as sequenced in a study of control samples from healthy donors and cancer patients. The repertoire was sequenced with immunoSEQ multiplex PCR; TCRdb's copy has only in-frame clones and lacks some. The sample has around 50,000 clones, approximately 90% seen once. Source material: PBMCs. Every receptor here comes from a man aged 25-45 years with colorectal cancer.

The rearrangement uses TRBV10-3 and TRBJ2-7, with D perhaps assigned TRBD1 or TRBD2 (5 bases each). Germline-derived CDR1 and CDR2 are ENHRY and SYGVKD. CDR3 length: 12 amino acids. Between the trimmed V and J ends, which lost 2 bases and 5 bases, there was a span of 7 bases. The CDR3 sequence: CAISERDDEQYF. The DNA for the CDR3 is TGTGCCATCAGTGAGAGGGACGACGAGCAGTACTTC.

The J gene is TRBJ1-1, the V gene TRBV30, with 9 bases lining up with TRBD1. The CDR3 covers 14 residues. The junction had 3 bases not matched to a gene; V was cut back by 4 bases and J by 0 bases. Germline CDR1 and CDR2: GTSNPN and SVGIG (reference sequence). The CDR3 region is CAWKTGGMNTEAFF. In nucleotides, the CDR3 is TGTGCCTGGAAAACAGGGGGCATGAACACTGAAGCTTTCTTT.

This CDR3 reads CASRRTEFSNQPQHF. CDR3 in DNA: TGTGCCAGCAGGCGGACAGAATTTAGCAATCAGCCCCAGCATTTT. The V call is TRBV2, the J call TRBJ1-5; a weak D match, TRBD1 (6 bases). Trimming removed 6 bases at V and 0 bases at J, with 12 bases between. CDR1 is SNHLY and CDR2 is FYNNEI in the germline V gene. This CDR3 region has 15 residues.

In DNA form, the CDR3 reads TGTGCCAGCAGTCAGGACAGGGGGCTTTACAATGAGCAGTTCTTC. The encoded protein is CASSQDRGLYNEQFF. The chain is built from TRBV3-1 (or the pseudogene TRBV3-2) and TRBJ2-1; 11 bases match TRBD1. This CDR3 is built from 15 residues. In germline, CDR1 is LGHDT, CDR2 YNNKEL (reference sequence). With V trimmed by 6 bases and J by 4 bases, 5 bases remained unmatched.

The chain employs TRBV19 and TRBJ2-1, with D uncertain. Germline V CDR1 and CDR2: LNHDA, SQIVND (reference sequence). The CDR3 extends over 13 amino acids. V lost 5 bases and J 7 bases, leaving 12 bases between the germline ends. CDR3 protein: CASSSTLVNEQFF. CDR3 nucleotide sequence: TGTGCCAGTAGTTCAACACTGGTAAATGAGCAGTTCTTC.

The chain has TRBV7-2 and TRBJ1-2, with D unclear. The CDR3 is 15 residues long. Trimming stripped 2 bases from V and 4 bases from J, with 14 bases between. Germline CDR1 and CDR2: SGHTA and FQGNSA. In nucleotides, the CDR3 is TGTGCCAGCAGCTTATTTGGTCGGGAAGGCTATGGCTACACCTTC. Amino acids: CASSLFGREGYGYTF.

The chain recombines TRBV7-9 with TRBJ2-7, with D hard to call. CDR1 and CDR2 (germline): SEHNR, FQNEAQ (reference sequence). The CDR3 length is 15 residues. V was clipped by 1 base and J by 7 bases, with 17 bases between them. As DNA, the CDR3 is TGTGCCAGCAGCTTAGAGGGCCTGGGCCGGTGGGAGCAGTACTTC. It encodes CASSLEGLGRWEQYF.

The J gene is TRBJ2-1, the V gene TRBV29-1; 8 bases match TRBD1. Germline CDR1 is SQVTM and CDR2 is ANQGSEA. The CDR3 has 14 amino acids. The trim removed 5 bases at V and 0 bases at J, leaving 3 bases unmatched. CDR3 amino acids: CSVSGTGSYNEQFF. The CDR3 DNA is TGCAGCGTTTCCGGGACAGGCTCCTACAATGAGCAGTTCTTC.

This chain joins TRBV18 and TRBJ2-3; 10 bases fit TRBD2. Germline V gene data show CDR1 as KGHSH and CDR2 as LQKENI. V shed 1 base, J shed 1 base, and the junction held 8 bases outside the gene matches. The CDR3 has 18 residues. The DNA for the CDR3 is TGTGCCAGCTCACCACTGGCCGGACTAGCGGTCGGCACAGATACGCAGTATTTT. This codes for CASSPLAGLAVGTDTQYF.

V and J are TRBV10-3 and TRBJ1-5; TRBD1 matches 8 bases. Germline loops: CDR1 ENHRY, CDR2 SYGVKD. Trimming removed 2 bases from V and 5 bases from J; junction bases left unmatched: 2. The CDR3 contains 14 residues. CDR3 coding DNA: TGTGCCATCAGTGAGGGACAGGGATATCAGCCCCAGCATTTT. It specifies CAISEGQGYQPQHF.

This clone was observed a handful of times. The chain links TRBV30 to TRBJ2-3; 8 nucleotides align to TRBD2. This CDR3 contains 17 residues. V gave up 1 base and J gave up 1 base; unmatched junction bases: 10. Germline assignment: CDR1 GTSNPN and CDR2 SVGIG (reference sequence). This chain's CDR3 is CAWSGVGGGRGTDTQYF. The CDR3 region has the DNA TGTGCCTGGAGTGGGGTCGGGGGGGGCCGTGGCACAGATACGCAGTATTTT.

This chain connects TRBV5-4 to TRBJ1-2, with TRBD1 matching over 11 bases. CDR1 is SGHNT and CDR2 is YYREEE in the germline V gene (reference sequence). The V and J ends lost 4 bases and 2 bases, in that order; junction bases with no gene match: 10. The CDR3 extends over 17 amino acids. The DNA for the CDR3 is TGTGCCAGCAGCCTCATCTCTGGGACAGGGGGAAACTATGGCTACACCTTC. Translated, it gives CASSLISGTGGNYGYTF.

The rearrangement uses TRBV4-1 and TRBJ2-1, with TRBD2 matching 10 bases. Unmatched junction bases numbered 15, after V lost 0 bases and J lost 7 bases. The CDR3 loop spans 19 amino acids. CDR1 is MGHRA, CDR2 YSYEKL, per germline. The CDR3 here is CASSQDKDLAGEPRNEQFF. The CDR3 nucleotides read TGCGCCAGCAGCCAAGATAAGGACCTAGCGGGGGAACCACGGAATGAGCAGTTCTTC.

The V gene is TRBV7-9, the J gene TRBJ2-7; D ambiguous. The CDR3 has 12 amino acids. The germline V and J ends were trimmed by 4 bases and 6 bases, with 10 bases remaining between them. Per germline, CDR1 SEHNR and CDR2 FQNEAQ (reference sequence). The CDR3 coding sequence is TGTGCCAGCAGCTCGTTAGTGATCGAGCAGTACTTC. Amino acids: CASSSLVIEQYF.

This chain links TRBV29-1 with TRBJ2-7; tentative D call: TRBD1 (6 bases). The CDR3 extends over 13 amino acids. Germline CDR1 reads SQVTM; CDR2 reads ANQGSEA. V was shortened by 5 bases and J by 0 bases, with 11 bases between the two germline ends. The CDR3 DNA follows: TGCAGCGTTTCCACGACAGGCTCCTACGAGCAGTACTTC. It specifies CSVSTTGSYEQYF.

The DNA of the CDR3 is TGTGCCAGCAGCTTTATAACTGCTAGCTCTGGAAACACCATATATTTT. Its protein product is CASSFITASSGNTIYF. The rearrangement links TRBV11-2 to TRBJ1-3; D unclear. The V end was cut by 3 bases, the J end by 0 bases, with 12 bases between. This CDR3 is built from 16 residues. Germline lookup yields CDR1 SGHAT and CDR2 FQNNGV.

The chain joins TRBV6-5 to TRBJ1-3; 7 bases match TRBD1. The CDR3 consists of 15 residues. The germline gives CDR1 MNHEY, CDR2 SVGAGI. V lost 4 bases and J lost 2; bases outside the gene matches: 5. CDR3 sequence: CASSWDSGTGNTIYF. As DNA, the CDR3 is TGTGCCAGCAGTTGGGACAGCGGTACTGGAAACACCATATATTTT.

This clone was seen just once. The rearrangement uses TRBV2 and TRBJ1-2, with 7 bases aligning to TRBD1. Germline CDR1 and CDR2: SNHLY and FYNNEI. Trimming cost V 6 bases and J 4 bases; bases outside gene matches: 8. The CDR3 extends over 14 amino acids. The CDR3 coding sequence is TGTGCCAGCAGCGGACAGGAGGGATCCTATGGCTACACCTTC. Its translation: CASSGQEGSYGYTF.

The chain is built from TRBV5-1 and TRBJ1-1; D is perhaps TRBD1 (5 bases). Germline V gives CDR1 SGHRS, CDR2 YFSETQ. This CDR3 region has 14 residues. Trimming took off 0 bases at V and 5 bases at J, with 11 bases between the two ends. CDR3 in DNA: TGCGCCAGCAGCTTGGGCAGCGGGGGAACTGAAGCTTTCTTT. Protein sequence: CASSLGSGGTEAFF. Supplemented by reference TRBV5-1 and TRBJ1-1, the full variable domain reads KAGVTQTPRYLIKTRGQQVTLSCSPISGHRSVSWYQQTPGQGLQFLFEYFSETQRNKGNFPGRFSGRQFSNSRSEMNVSTLELGDSALYLCASSLGSGGTEAFFGQGTRLTVV.

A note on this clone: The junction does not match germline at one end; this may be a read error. CDR3 DNA: TGTGCCCGCAGCGGGGGACAGGGGGCGCTGGGGGGCTACACCTTC. Its protein is CARSGGQGALGGYTF. The chain recombines TRBV9 with TRBJ1-2; the match to TRBD1 covers 12 bases. The CDR3 runs to 15 residues. Per germline, CDR1 SGDLS and CDR2 YYNGEE.

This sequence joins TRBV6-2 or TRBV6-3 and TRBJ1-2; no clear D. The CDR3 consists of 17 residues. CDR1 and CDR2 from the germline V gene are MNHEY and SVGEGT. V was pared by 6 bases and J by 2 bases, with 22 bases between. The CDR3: CASSPLEPWSLNYGYTF. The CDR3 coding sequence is TGTGCCAGCAGCCCCCTCGAGCCCTGGAGCCTAAACTATGGCTACACCTTC.

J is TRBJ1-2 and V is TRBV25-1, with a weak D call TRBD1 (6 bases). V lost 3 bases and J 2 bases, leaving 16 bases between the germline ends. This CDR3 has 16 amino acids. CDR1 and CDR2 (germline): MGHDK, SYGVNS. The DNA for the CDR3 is TGTGCCAGCAGTGATAGAGATGGAGGGGGAAACTATGGCTACACCTTC. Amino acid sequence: CASSDRDGGGNYGYTF.

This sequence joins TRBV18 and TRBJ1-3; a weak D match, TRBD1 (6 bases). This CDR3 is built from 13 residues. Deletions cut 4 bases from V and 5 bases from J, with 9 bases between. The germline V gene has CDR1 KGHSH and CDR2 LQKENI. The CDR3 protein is CASSRTERNTIYF. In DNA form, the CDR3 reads TGTGCCAGCTCACGGACAGAAAGAAACACCATATATTTT. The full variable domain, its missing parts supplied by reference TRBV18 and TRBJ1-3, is NAGVMQNPRHLVRRRGQEARLRCSPMKGHSHVYWYRQLPEEGLKFMVYLQKENIIDESGMPKERFSAEFPKEGPSILRIQQVVRGDSAAYFCASSRTERNTIYFGEGSWLTVV.

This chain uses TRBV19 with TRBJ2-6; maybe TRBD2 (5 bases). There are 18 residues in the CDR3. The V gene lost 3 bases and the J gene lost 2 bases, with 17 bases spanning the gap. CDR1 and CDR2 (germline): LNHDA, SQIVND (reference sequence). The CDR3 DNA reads TGTGCCAGTAGTATCTCCGTCCTTTGGGAGCCTGGGGCCAACGTCCTGACTTTC. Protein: CASSISVLWEPGANVLTF. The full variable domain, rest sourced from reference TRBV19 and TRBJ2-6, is DGGITQSPKYLFRKEGQNVTLSCEQNLNHDAMYWYRQDPGQGLRLIYYSQIVNDFQKGDIAEGYSVSREKKESFPLTVTSAQKNPTAFYLCASSISVLWEPGANVLTFGAGSRLTVL.

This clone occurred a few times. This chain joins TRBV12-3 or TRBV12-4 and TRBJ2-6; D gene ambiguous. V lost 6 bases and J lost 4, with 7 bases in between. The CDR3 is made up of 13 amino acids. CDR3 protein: CASRESGANVLTF. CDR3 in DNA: TGTGCCAGCAGAGAGTCCGGGGCCAACGTCCTGACTTTC.

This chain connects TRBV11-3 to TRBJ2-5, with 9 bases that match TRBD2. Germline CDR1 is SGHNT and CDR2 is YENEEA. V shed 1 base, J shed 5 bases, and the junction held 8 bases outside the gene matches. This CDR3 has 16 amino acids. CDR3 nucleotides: TGTGCCAGCAGCTTAGGATCTAGCGGGGAGGCGGAGACCCAGTACTTC. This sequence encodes CASSLGSSGEAETQYF.

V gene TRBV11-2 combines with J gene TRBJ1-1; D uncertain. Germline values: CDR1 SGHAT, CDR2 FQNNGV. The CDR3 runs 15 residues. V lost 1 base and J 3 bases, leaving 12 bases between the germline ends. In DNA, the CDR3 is TGTGCCAGCAGCTTAGGGGCAGCGATGGACACTGAAGCTTTCTTT. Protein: CASSLGAAMDTEAFF.